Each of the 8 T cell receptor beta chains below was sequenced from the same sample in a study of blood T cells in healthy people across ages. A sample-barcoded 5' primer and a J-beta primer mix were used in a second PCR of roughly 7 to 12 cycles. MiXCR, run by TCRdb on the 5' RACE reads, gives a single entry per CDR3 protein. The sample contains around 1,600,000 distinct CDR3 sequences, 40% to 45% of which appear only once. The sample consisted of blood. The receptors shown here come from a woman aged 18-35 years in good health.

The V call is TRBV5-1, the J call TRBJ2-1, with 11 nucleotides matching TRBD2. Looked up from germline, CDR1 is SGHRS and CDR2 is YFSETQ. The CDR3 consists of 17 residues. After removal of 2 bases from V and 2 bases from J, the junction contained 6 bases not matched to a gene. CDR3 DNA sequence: TGCGCCAGCAGCTTCCATGTGACTAGCGGGGCCTACAATGAGCAGTTCTTC. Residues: CASSFHVTSGAYNEQFF.

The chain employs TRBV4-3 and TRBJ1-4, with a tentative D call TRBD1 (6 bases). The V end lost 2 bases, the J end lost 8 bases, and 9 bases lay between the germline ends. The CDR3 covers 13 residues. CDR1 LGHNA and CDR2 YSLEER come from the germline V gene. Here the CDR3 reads CASSQKGEEKLFF. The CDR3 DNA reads TGCGCCAGCAGCCAAAAGGGGGAGGAAAAACTGTTTTTT.

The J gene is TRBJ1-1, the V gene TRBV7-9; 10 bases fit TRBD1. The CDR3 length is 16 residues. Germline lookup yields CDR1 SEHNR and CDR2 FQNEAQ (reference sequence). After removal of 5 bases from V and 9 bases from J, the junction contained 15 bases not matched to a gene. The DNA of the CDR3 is TGTGCCAGCAGCCCTCACCCGGGACAGGGGAGTCCTAAAGCTTTCTTT. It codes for CASSPHPGQGSPKAFF.

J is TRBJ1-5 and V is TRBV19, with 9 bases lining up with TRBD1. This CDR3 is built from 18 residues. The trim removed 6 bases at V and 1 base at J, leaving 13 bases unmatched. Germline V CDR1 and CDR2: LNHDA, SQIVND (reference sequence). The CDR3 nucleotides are TGTGCCAGTAGAAGGGACAGGGTTGGCGGGTGGAGCAATCAGCCCCAGCATTTT. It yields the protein CASRRDRVGGWSNQPQHF.

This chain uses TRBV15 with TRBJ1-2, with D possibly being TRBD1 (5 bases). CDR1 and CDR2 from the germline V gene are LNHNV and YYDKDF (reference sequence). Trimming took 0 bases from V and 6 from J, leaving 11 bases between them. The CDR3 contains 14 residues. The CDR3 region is CATSRDTRVHGYTF. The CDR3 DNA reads TGTGCCACCAGCAGAGATACCAGGGTCCATGGCTACACCTTC.

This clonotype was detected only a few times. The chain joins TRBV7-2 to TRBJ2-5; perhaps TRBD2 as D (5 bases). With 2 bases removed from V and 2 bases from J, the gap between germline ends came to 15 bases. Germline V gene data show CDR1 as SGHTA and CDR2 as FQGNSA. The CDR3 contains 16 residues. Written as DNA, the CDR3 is TGTGCCAGCAGCTTAACTTCTGGCGGGTATCAAGAGACCCAGTACTTC. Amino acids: CASSLTSGGYQETQYF.

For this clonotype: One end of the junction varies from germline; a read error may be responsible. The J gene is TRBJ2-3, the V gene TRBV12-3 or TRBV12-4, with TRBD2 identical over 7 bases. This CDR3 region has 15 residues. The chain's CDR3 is CASSGAGGKADTRYF. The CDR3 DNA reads TGTGCCAGCAGTGGGGCCGGGGGGAAAGCAGATACGCGGTATTTT.

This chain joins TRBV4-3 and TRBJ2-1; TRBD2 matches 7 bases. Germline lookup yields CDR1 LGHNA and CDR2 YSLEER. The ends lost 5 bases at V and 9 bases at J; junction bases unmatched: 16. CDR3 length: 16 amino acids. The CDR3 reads CASSRLGAGVLGEQFF. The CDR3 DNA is TGCGCCAGCAGCAGACTCGGCGCGGGGGTTCTTGGTGAGCAGTTCTTC.